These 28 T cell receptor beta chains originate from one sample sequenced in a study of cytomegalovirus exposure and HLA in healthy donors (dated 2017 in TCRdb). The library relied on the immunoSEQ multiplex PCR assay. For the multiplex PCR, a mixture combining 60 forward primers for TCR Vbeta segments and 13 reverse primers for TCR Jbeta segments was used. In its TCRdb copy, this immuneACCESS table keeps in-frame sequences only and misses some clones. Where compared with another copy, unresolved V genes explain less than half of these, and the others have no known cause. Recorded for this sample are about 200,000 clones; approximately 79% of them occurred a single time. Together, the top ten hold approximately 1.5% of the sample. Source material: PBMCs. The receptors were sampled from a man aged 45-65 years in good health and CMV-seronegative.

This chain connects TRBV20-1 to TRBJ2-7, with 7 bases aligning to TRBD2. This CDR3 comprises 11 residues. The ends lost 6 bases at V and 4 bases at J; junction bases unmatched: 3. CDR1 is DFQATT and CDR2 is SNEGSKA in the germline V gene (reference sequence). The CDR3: CSAQREYEQYF. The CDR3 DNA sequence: TGCAGTGCGCAGCGGGAATACGAGCAGTACTTC.

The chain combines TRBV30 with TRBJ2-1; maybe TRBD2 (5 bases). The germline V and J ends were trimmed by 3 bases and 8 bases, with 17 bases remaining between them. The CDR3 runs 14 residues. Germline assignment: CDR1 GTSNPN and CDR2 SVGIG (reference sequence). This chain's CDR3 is CAWSPGLSIDEQFF. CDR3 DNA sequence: TGTGCCTGGAGCCCGGGATTAAGCATCGATGAGCAGTTCTTC.

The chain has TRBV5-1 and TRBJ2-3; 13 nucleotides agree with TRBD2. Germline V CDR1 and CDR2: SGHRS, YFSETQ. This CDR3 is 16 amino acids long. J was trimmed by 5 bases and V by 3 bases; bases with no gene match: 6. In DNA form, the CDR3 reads TGCGCCAGCAGCTGGACTAGCGGGAGCTTCGGAGATACGCAGTATTTT. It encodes CASSWTSGSFGDTQYF.

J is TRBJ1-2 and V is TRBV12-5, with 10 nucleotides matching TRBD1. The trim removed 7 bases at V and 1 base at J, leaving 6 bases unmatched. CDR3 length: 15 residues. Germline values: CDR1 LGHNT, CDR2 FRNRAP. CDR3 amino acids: CASDSDRGNNYGYTF. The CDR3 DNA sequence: TGTGCTAGTGACTCGGACAGGGGGAATAACTATGGCTACACCTTC. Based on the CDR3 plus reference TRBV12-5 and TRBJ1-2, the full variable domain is DARVTQTPRHKVTEMGQEVTMRCQPILGHNTVFWYRQTMMQGLELLAYFRNRAPLDDSGMPKDRFSAEMPDATLATLKIQPSEPRDSAVYFCASDSDRGNNYGYTFGSGTRLTVV.

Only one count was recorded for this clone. The CDR3 DNA reads TGTGCCAGCAGTTTGGACAGCTACAATGAGCAGTTCTTC. Protein: CASSLDSYNEQFF. The chain is built from TRBV6-5 and TRBJ2-1; tentative D call: TRBD1 (6 bases). CDR1 and CDR2 from the germline V gene are MNHEY and SVGAGI. The V gene lost 4 bases and the J gene lost 3 bases, with 7 bases spanning the gap. The CDR3 contains 13 residues.

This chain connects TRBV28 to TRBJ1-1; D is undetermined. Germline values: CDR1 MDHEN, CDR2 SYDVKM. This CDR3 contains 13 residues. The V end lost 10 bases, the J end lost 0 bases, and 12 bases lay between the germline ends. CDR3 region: CAIQRDMNTEAFF. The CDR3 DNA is TGTGCCATCCAACGAGACATGAACACTGAAGCTTTCTTT.

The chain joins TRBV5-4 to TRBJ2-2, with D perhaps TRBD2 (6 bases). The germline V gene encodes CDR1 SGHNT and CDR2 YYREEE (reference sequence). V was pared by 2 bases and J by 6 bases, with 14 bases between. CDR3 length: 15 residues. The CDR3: CASSFVGGRAGELFF. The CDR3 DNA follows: TGTGCCAGCAGCTTTGTGGGAGGAAGGGCCGGGGAGCTGTTTTTT.

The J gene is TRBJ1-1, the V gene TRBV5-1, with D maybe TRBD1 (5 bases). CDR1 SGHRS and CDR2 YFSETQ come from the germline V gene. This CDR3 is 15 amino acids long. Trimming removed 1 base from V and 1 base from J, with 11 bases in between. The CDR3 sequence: CASSLRLTGNTEAFF. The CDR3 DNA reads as TGCGCCAGCAGCTTGCGGCTAACAGGGAACACTGAAGCTTTCTTT.

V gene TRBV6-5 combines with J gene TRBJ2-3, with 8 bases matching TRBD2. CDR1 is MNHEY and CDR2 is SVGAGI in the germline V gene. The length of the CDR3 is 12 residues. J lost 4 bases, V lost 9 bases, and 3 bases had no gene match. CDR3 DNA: TGTGCCAGTTCTAGCGGGCCAGATACGCAGTATTTT. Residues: CASSSGPDTQYF.

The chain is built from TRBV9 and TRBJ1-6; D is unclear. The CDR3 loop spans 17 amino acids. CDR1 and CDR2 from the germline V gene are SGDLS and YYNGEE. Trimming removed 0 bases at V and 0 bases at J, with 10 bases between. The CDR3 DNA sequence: TGTGCCAGCAGCGTAGTGGGCTCCAGCTCCTATAATTCACCCCTCCACTTT. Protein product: CASSVVGSSSYNSPLHF.

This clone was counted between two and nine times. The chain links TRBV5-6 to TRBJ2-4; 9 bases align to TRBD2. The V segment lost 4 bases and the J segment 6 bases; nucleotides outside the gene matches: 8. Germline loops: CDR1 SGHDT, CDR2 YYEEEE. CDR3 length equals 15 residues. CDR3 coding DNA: TGTGCCAGCAGCGTTAGCGGGAGCCTGGCAAACATTCAGTACTTC. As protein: CASSVSGSLANIQYF.

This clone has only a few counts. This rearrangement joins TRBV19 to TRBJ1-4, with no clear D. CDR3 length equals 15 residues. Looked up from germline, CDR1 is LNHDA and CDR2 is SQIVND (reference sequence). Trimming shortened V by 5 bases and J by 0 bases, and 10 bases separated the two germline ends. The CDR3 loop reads CASSPEGTTNEKLFF. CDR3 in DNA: TGTGCCAGTAGTCCCGAGGGAACAACTAATGAAAAACTGTTTTTT. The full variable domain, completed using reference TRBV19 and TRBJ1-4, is DGGITQSPKYLFRKEGQNVTLSCEQNLNHDAMYWYRQDPGQGLRLIYYSQIVNDFQKGDIAEGYSVSREKKESFPLTVTSAQKNPTAFYLCASSPEGTTNEKLFFGSGTQLSVL.

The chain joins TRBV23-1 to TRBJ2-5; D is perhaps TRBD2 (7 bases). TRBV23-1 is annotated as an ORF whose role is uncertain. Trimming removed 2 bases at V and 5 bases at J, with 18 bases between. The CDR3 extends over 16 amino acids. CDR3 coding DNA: TGCGCCAGCAGTCAAAGGAGGGGGGGGGCGGAGGAGACCCAGTACTTC. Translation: CASSQRRGGAEETQYF.

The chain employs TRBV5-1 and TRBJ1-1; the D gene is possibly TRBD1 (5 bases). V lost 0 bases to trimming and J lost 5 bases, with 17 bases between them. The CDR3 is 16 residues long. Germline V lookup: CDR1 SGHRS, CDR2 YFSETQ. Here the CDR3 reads CASSLGLGRAGTEAFF. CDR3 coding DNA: TGCGCCAGCAGCTTGGGGTTGGGACGGGCGGGGACTGAAGCTTTCTTT.

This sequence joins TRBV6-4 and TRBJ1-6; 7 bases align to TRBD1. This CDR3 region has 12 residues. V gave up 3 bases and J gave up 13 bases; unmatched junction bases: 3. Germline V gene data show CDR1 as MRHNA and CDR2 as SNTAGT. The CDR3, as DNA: TGTGCCAGCAGTGATGGCAGGGGGCCCCTCCACTTT. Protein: CASSDGRGPLHF.

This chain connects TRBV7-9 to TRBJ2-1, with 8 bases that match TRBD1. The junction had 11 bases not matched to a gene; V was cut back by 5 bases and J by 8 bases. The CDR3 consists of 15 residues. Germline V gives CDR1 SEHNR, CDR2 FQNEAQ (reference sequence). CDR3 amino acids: CASSVQGVRGDEQFF. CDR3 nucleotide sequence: TGTGCCAGCAGCGTACAGGGGGTGCGCGGGGATGAGCAGTTCTTC.

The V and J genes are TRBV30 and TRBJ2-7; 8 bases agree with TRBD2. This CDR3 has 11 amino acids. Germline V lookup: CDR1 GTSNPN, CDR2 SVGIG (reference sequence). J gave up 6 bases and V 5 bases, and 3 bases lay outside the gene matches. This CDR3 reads CAWAGGIEQYF. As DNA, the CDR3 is TGTGCCTGGGCGGGAGGTATCGAGCAGTACTTC. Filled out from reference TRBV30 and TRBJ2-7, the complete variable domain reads SQTIHQWPATLVQPVGSPLSLECTVEGTSNPNLYWYRQAAGRGLQLLFYSVGIGQISSEVPQNLSASRPQDRQFILSSKKLLLSDSGFYLCAWAGGIEQYFGPGTRLTVT.

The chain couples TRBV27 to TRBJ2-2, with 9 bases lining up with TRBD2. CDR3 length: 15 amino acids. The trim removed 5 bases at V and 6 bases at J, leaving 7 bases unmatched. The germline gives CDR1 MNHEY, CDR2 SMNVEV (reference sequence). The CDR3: CASSLGTSSAGELFF. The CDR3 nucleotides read TGTGCCAGCAGTCTCGGGACTAGCAGCGCCGGGGAGCTGTTTTTT.

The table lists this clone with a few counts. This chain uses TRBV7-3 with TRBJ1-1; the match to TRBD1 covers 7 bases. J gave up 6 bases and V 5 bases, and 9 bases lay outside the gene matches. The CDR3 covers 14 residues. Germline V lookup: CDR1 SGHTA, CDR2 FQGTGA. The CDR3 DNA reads TGTGCCAGCAGCCCCAGACAGGGTCGGTCTGAAGCTTTCTTT. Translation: CASSPRQGRSEAFF.

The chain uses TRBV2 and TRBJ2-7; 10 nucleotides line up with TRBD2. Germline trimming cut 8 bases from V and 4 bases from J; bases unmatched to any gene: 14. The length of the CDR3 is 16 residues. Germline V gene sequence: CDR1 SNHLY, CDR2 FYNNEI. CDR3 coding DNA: TGTGCCAGCCCCCGAAGGGTAGCGGGAGGTCTATACGAGCAGTACTTC. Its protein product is CASPRRVAGGLYEQYF. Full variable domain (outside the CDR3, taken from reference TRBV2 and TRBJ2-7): EPEVTQTPSHQVTQMGQEVILRCVPISNHLYFYWYRQILGQKVEFLVSFYNNEISEKSEIFDDQFSVERPDGSNFTLKIRSTKLEDSAMYFCASPRRVAGGLYEQYFGPGTRLTVT.

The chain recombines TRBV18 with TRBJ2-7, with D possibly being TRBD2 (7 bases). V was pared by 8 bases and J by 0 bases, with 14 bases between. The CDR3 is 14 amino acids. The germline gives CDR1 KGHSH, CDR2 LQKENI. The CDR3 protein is CASGGAMSSYEQYF. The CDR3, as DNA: TGTGCCAGCGGGGGGGCGATGAGCTCCTACGAGCAGTACTTC.

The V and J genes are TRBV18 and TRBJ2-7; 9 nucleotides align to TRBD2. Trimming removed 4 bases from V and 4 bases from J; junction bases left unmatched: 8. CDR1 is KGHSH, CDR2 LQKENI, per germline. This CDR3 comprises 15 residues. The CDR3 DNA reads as TGTGCCAGCTCACTGAATAGCGGGAGTCTTTACGAGCAGTACTTC. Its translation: CASSLNSGSLYEQYF. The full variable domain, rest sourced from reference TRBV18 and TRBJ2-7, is NAGVMQNPRHLVRRRGQEARLRCSPMKGHSHVYWYRQLPEEGLKFMVYLQKENIIDESGMPKERFSAEFPKEGPSILRIQQVVRGDSAAYFCASSLNSGSLYEQYFGPGTRLTVT.

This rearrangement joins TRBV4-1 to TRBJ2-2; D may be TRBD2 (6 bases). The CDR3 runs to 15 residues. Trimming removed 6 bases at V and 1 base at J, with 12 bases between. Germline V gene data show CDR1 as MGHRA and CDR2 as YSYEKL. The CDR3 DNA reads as TGCGCCAGCAGACTAGCTACCGAGAACACCGGGGAGCTGTTTTTT. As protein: CASRLATENTGELFF.

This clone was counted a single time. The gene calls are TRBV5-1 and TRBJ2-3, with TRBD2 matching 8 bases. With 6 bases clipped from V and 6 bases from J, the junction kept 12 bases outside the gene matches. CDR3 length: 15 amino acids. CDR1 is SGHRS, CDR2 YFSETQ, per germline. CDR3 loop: CASTPGLAGADTQYF. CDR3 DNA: TGCGCCAGCACCCCTGGACTAGCTGGGGCGGATACGCAGTATTTT.

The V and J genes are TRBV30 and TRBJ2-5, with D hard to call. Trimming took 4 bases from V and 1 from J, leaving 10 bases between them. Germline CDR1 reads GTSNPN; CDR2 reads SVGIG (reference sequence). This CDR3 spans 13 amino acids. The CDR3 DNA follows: TGTGCCTGGAATCTCGGTGCCCAAGAGACCCAGTACTTC. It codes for CAWNLGAQETQYF.

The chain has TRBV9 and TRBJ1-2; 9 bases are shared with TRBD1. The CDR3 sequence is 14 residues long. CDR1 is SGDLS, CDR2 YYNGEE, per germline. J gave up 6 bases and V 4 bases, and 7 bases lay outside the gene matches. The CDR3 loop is CASSPDRGIDGYTF. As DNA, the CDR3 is TGTGCCAGCAGCCCTGACAGGGGGATAGATGGCTACACCTTC.

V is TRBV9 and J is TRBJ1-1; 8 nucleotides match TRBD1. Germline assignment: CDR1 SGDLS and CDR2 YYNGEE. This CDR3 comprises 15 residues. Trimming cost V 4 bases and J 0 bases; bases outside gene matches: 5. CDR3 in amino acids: CASSPEDRVNTEAFF. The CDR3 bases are TGTGCCAGCAGCCCAGAGGACAGGGTGAACACTGAAGCTTTCTTT.

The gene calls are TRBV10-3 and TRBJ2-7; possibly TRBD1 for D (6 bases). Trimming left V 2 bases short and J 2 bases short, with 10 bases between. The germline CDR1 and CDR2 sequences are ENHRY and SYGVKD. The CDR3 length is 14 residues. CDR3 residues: CAISEDRTAYEQYF. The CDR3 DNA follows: TGTGCCATCAGTGAGGACAGGACCGCCTACGAGCAGTACTTC.